The entry below gives a single T cell receptor beta chain sequence along with its context. Antigen specificity is unknown. The data stem from a study of T cells in narcolepsy. About the research overall: Healthy controls were enrolled alongside patients with narcolepsy type 1 or type 2. Study results and limitations: Reportedly, autoreactive clonotypes were serially detected in patients' blood but not controls'. Same-patient CSF and blood CD4+ T cell clonotypes included HCRT-specific and TRIB2-specific autoreactive ones.

Some clones are missing from TCRdb's copy, which holds only in-frame ones; the method was immunoSEQ multiplex PCR. The sample gives 27,000 or so clones, roughly 86% of which show up once; 1% to 1.3% is in the top ten. The germline gives CDR1 SNHLY, CDR2 FYNNEI. This CDR3 comprises 14 residues. V was trimmed by 7 bases and J by 0 bases, leaving 10 bases between them. The V call is TRBV2, the J call TRBJ1-5, with D unresolved. This clonotype was obtained from a human donor with narcolepsy. The sample was CD45RA- memory CD4+ T cells from PBMCs. The chain's CDR3 is CASTIQASNQPQHF. In nucleotides, the CDR3 is TGTGCCAGCACGATTCAGGCTAGCAATCAGCCCCAGCATTTT. Using reference TRBV2 and TRBJ1-5 for the parts outside the CDR3, the full variable domain is EPEVTQTPSHQVTQMGQEVILRCVPISNHLYFYWYRQILGQKVEFLVSFYNNEISEKSEIFDDQFSVERPDGSNFTLKIRSTKLEDSAMYFCASTIQASNQPQHFGDGTRLSIL.